Shown below are 22 T cell receptor beta chains from a single sample sequenced in a study of blood T cell repertoires in COVID-19. Libraries were prepared by immunoSEQ multiplex PCR; TCRdb keeps only in-frame clonotypes and omits some of them. Altogether 310,000 or so clones are present, approximately 86% being singletons, with the ten largest covering 1.3%. Specimen: peripheral blood. The source is a man aged 65-85 years with acute or convalescent COVID-19.

J is TRBJ2-5 and V is TRBV12-3 or TRBV12-4, with D uncertain. The V and J ends lost 3 bases and 5 bases respectively, with 4 bases between them. This CDR3 is 11 amino acids long. CDR3 in amino acids: CASSFRETQYF. The CDR3 bases are TGTGCCAGCAGTTTTCGGGAGACCCAGTACTTC.

V and J are TRBV7-2 and TRBJ2-3; D is uncertain. The CDR3 spans 13 residues. CDR1 and CDR2 (germline): SGHTA, FQGNSA. Trimming removed 5 bases from V and 5 bases from J, with 11 bases in between. This CDR3 reads CASSKEIQDTQYF. The CDR3 coding sequence is TGTGCCAGCAGCAAAGAGATTCAAGATACGCAGTATTTT.

This CDR3 reads CASSSLPISTDTQYF. The CDR3 DNA is TGTGCCAGCAGCTCCCTTCCTATCTCCACAGATACGCAGTATTTT. The chain couples TRBV5-6 to TRBJ2-3; D is ambiguous. Trimming pared 3 bases from V and 2 bases from J, leaving 13 bases between. This CDR3 comprises 15 residues. Germline V CDR1 and CDR2: SGHDT, YYEEEE.

This chain links TRBV3-1 (or the pseudogene TRBV3-2) with TRBJ1-1, with D perhaps matching TRBD1 (5 bases). This CDR3 has 12 amino acids. The V end lost 10 bases, the J end lost 1 base, and 10 bases lay between the germline ends. Germline CDR1 is LGHDT and CDR2 is YNNKEL (reference sequence). The CDR3 DNA sequence: TGTGCCACCCGGGGGGGGAACACTGAAGCTTTCTTT. Translating gives CATRGGNTEAFF.

This clone was found once. V and J are TRBV5-1 and TRBJ2-6, with a weak D call TRBD2 (6 bases). CDR1 is SGHRS, CDR2 YFSETQ, per germline. This CDR3 contains 17 residues. V was cut by 1 base and J by 0 bases, with 11 bases left in between. The CDR3 is CASSLSPGSSGANVLTF. CDR3 bases: TGCGCCAGCAGCTTGTCGCCCGGGAGCTCTGGGGCCAACGTCCTGACTTTC.

The V gene is TRBV6-5, the J gene TRBJ1-5; 9 nucleotides match TRBD1. V was pared by 10 bases and J by 5 bases, with 12 bases of the junction left unmatched. Germline CDR1 MNHEY, CDR2 SVGAGI. The CDR3 totals 15 residues. DNA of the CDR3: TGTGCCACCGGCAAGGACAGGGGAATCGATCAGCCCCAGCATTTT. Translating it yields CATGKDRGIDQPQHF.

The V and J genes are TRBV3-1 (or the pseudogene TRBV3-2) and TRBJ2-3; 8 positions match TRBD1. This CDR3 is 16 amino acids long. Germline V lookup: CDR1 LGHDT, CDR2 YNNKEL (reference sequence). Trimming removed 5 bases from V and 4 bases from J; junction bases left unmatched: 11. CDR3 residues: CASSARGTGDPDTQYF. The DNA of the CDR3 is TGTGCCAGCAGCGCCCGGGGGACAGGTGATCCAGATACGCAGTATTTT.

The chain couples TRBV7-9 to TRBJ2-5; 14 bases align to TRBD2. This CDR3 has 15 residues. Trimming took 9 bases from V and 3 from J; bases not matched to a gene: 6. Germline CDR1 and CDR2: SEHNR and FQNEAQ (reference sequence). CDR3 bases: TGTGCCAGTCTAGGGGGACTAGCGGGAGAAGAGACCCAGTACTTC. Amino acid sequence: CASLGGLAGEETQYF.

This chain connects TRBV3-1 (or the pseudogene TRBV3-2) to TRBJ2-7, with 8 nucleotides matching TRBD2. In germline, CDR1 is LGHDT, CDR2 YNNKEL (reference sequence). This CDR3 has 14 amino acids. J was trimmed by 2 bases and V by 4 bases; bases with no gene match: 4. The CDR3 DNA is TGTGCCAGCAGCCCGGGACTAGGCCCCTACGAGCAGTACTTC. Translation: CASSPGLGPYEQYF.

This clone was counted a single time. V usage is TRBV3-1 (or the pseudogene TRBV3-2) and J usage is TRBJ1-2; D unresolved. V lost 1 base to trimming and J lost 5 bases, with 26 bases between them. The CDR3 spans 19 residues. Germline V gene data show CDR1 as LGHDT and CDR2 as YNNKEL (reference sequence). CDR3 sequence: CASSQGLDLYGETAYGYTF. The CDR3 region has the DNA TGTGCCAGCAGCCAAGGGCTTGATCTTTACGGGGAAACGGCTTATGGCTACACCTTC.

Concerning this clone itself: Other DNA sequences in this sample translate to the same CDR3. V gene TRBV6-5 combines with J gene TRBJ1-4; a weak D match, TRBD1 (5 bases). The length of the CDR3 is 15 residues. CDR1 MNHEY and CDR2 SVGAGI come from the germline V gene. V was shortened by 3 bases and J by 5 bases, with 13 bases between the two germline ends. CDR3 nucleotide sequence: TGTGCCAGCAGTTATGCGGGGCAGCCCAATGAAAAACTGTTTTTT. Protein sequence: CASSYAGQPNEKLFF.

The chain links TRBV15 to TRBJ1-5; D unclear. Trimming left V 0 bases short and J 0 bases short, with 12 bases between. The CDR3 is made up of 17 amino acids. The germline gives CDR1 LNHNV, CDR2 YYDKDF (reference sequence). CDR3 DNA: TGTGCCACCAGCAGAGATCACCCAGCGGATAGCAATCAGCCCCAGCATTTT. Translated: CATSRDHPADSNQPQHF.

CDR3 in DNA: TGTGCCATCAGTGATTTAGGGGTCAACTTCGAGCAGTACTTC. Translated, it gives CAISDLGVNFEQYF. The chain recombines TRBV10-3 with TRBJ2-7, with a possible D match to TRBD1 (5 bases). The CDR3 loop spans 14 amino acids. V was shortened by 3 bases and J by 6 bases, with 15 bases between the two germline ends. Germline CDR1 and CDR2: ENHRY and SYGVKD.

CDR3 sequence: CATSDLVPGMNTEAFF. In DNA form, the CDR3 reads TGTGCCACCAGTGATTTGGTGCCCGGTATGAACACTGAAGCTTTCTTT. The V and J genes are TRBV24-1 and TRBJ1-1; D not resolved. Trimming stripped 0 bases from V and 0 bases from J, with 10 bases between. The CDR3 loop spans 16 amino acids. CDR1 and CDR2 from the germline V gene are KGHDR and SFDVKD.

The chain is built from TRBV5-6 and TRBJ2-4; D is ambiguous. CDR1 SGHDT and CDR2 YYEEEE come from the germline V gene. This CDR3 is 15 amino acids long. Trimming stripped 4 bases from V and 1 base from J, with 12 bases between. The CDR3 bases are TGTGCCAGCAGCCCCGGTGTCGGGGCCAAAAACATTCAGTACTTC. It encodes CASSPGVGAKNIQYF.

This clone came up a few times. J is TRBJ1-2 and V is TRBV28; TRBD1 matches at 8 bases. The length of the CDR3 is 14 residues. Germline V gene data show CDR1 as MDHEN and CDR2 as SYDVKM. Germline trimming cut 8 bases from V and 4 bases from J; bases unmatched to any gene: 9. The CDR3 DNA reads as TGTGCCAGCGGAAGGGACAGGCAAGCCTATGGCTACACCTTC. This gives the protein CASGRDRQAYGYTF.

In this sample, this clone turned up a few times. Other DNA sequences of this sample code for an identical CDR3. The chain couples TRBV9 to TRBJ1-2; 8 positions match TRBD1. J lost 2 bases, V lost 0 bases, and 0 bases had no gene match. CDR3 length: 14 residues. Germline-derived CDR1 and CDR2 are SGDLS and YYNGEE. The chain's CDR3 is CASSVGTGNYGYTF. In DNA, the CDR3 is TGTGCCAGCAGCGTAGGGACAGGGAACTATGGCTACACCTTC.

This clone is a singleton in its sample. The chain recombines TRBV30 with TRBJ1-5; 12 bases are shared with TRBD1. The CDR3 loop spans 16 amino acids. The germline V gene encodes CDR1 GTSNPN and CDR2 SVGIG (reference sequence). Trimming took 2 bases from V and 6 from J; bases not matched to a gene: 8. CDR3 sequence: CAWSRYGTGGFQPQHF. In DNA, the CDR3 is TGTGCCTGGAGTCGTTACGGGACAGGGGGCTTTCAGCCCCAGCATTTT.

The chain uses TRBV6-1 and TRBJ1-2; 7 bases fit TRBD1. CDR3 length: 17 residues. Germline V lookup: CDR1 MNHNS, CDR2 SASEGT. After removal of 2 bases from V and 1 base from J, the junction contained 10 bases not matched to a gene. DNA of the CDR3: TGTGCCAGCAGTGAAAGCCCTGGGACAGCTTTTAACTATGGCTACACCTTC. It is translated as CASSESPGTAFNYGYTF.

This clone was found once. This chain links TRBV9 with TRBJ1-4, with TRBD1 as a possible D gene (6 bases). Germline V CDR1 and CDR2: SGDLS, YYNGEE. This CDR3 is built from 15 residues. V was pared by 4 bases and J by 4 bases, with 14 bases between. CDR3 nucleotide sequence: TGTGCCAGCAGCACCCAAGGGGGTGTTAATGAAAAACTGTTTTTT. Encoded protein: CASSTQGGVNEKLFF.

The chain is built from TRBV15 and TRBJ2-2, with 7 bases fitting TRBD1. The germline gives CDR1 LNHNV, CDR2 YYDKDF (reference sequence). There are 15 residues in the CDR3. The V and J ends lost 8 bases and 6 bases, in that order; junction bases with no gene match: 12. This CDR3 reads CATGRDDRVAGELFF. DNA for the CDR3: TGTGCCACCGGGCGAGACGACAGGGTGGCCGGGGAGCTGTTTTTT.

The chain employs TRBV5-6 and TRBJ1-5, with 7 bases identical to TRBD1. Germline assignment: CDR1 SGHDT and CDR2 YYEEEE. This CDR3 region has 17 residues. V was pared by 2 bases and J by 4 bases, with 12 bases of the junction left unmatched. The CDR3 DNA reads TGTGCCAGCAGCTTCAGGGGGGCCGGCGGGTTAAATCAGCCCCAGCATTTT. Residues: CASSFRGAGGLNQPQHF. Together with reference TRBV5-6 and TRBJ1-5, the CDR3 gives the full variable domain: DAGVTQSPTHLIKTRGQQVTLRCSPKSGHDTVSWYQQALGQGPQFIFQYYEEEERQRGNFPDRFSGHQFPNYSSELNVNALLLGDSALYLCASSFRGAGGLNQPQHFGDGTRLSIL.